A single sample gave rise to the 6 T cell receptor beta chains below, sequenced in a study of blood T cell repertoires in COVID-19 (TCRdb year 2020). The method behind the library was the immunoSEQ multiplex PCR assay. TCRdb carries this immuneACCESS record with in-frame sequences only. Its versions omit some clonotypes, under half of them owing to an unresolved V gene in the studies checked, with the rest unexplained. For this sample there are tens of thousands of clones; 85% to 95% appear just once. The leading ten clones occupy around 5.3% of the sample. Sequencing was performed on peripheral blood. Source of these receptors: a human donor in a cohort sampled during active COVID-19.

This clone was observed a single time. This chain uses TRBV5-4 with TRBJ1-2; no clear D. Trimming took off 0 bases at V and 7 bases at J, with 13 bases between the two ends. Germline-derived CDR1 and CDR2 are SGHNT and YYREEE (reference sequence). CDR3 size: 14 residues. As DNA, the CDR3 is TGTGCCAGCAGCTTGGGCGTACAGTTGAGTGGCTACACCTTC. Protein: CASSLGVQLSGYTF.

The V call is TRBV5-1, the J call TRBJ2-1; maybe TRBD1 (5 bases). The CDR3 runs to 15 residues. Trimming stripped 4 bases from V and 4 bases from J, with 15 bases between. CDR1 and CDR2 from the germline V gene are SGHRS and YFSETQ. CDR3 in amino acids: CASSAQGLPYNEQFF. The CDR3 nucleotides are TGCGCCAGCAGCGCGCAGGGTCTACCATACAATGAGCAGTTCTTC.

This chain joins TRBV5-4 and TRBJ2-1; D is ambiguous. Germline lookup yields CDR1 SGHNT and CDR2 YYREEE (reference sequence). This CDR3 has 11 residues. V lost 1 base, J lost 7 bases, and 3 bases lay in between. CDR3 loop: CASSLSNEQFF. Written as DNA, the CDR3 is TGTGCCAGCAGCTTGTCTAATGAGCAGTTCTTC.

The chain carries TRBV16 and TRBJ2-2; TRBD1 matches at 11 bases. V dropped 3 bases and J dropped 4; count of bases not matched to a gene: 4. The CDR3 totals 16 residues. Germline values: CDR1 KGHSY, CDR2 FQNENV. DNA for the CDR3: TGTGCCAGCAGCCAGGACGGGACAGGGGGCACCGGGGAGCTGTTTTTT. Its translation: CASSQDGTGGTGELFF. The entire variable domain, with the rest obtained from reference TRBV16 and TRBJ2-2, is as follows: GEEVAQTPKHLVRGEGQKAKLYCAPIKGHSYVFWYQQVLKNEFKFLISFQNENVFDETGMPKERFSAKCLPNSPCSLEIQATKLEDSAVYFCASSQDGTGGTGELFFGEGSRLTVL.

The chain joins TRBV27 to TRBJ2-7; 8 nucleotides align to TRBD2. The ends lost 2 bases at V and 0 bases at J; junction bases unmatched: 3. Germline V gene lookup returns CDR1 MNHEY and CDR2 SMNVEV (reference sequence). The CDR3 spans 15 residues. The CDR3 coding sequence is TGTGCCAGCAGTTTAGCGGGAGGCCACTCCTACGAGCAGTACTTC. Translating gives CASSLAGGHSYEQYF.

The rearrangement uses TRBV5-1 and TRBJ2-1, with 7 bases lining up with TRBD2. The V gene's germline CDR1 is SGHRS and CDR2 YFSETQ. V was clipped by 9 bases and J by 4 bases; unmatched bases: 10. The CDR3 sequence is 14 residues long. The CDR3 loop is CATSTGGGYNEQFF. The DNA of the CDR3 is TGCGCCACCTCGACGGGAGGAGGGTACAATGAGCAGTTCTTC.